At least ten counts were recorded for the clone carrying this T cell receptor beta chain. Antigen: not known. The entry originates in a study of early T cells in non-severe SARS-CoV-2 infection. Study-level background: It was bulk RNA from unsorted whole blood that was sequenced, and the chains were unpaired.

The CDR3 totals 12 residues. Germline loops: CDR1 DFQATT, CDR2 SNEGSKA (reference sequence). Between the trimmed V and J ends, which lost 2 bases and 4 bases, there was a span of 8 bases. Study-level findings and limits: VDJdb matching favored anti-spike CD8 responses, missing private and CD4 specificities.

Molecules of cDNA were individually given unique molecular identifiers that were attached to them. TCRdb reanalysed the 5' RACE reads using MiXCR and keeps one entry per CDR3 protein. The sample shows approximately 32,000 distinct CDR3 sequences, roughly 3.9% of them seen only once. Sequences were obtained from whole blood. This TCR came from an adult who was a healthcare worker with PCR-confirmed SARS-CoV-2 infection or an uninfected control (not recorded which). The rearrangement links TRBV20-1 to TRBJ1-2; D unclear. CDR3 amino acids: CSARLDLYGYTF. The CDR3, as DNA: TGCAGTGCTAGACTCGATCTCTATGGCTACACCTTC.